The T cell receptor beta chain under discussion was sequenced for a study of cytomegalovirus exposure and HLA in healthy donors. Across the study: An early release of data contained approximately 80 million unique TCRs, which came from HLA-typed donors. Within the Caucasian-associated ancestry cluster were approximately 77% of the 398 genotyped donors. Findings of the study overall: Three of the chains that were CMV-associated were confirmed in vitro to be specific for CMV antigens.

Of note for this clone: Its antigen is currently unknown.

Germline V CDR1 and CDR2: SGHDN, FVKESK. The V and J ends lost 0 bases and 4 bases respectively, with 9 bases between them. The CDR3 is 15 residues long. The PCR ran on 60 Vbeta and 13 Jbeta primers. In the source study's methods: Among the unique TCR beta chains that a later analysis counted, 70 million to 85 million in all, around 11 million were shared. Sequenced by immunoSEQ multiplex PCR; TCRdb stores in-frame clones only, minus some. Clone size and the V and J calls come from that table; the DNA yielded D and trimming. The sample yields roughly 180,000 clones, roughly a tenth seen once. This sequence was found in a woman in her twenties or thirties in good health and CMV-seropositive. The specimen sequenced was PBMCs. The V gene is TRBV14, the J gene TRBJ2-2; D perhaps matches TRBD1 (5 bases). Here the CDR3 DNA reads TGTGCCAGCAGCCAAGACAGGGTTGCCACCGGGGAGCTGTTTTTT. Its translation: CASSQDRVATGELFF.